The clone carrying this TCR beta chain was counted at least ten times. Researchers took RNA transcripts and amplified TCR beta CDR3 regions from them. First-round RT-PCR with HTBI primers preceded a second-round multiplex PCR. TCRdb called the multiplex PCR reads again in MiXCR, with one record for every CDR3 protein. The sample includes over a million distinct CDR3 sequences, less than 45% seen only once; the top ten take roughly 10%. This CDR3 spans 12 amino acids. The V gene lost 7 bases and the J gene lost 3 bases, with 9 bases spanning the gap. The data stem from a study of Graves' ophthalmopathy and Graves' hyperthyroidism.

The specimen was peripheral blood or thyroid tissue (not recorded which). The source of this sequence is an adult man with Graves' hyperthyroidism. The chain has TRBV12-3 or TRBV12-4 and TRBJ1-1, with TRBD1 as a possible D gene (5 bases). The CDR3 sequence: CASIRGYTEAFF. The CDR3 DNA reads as TGTGCCAGCATTCGGGGGTACACTGAAGCTTTCTTT.